Listed below are T cell receptor beta chains from one sample, sequenced in a study of T cell repertoires in ileal Crohn's disease. Libraries were prepared by immunoSEQ multiplex PCR; TCRdb keeps only in-frame clonotypes and omits some of them. This table has about 14,000 clones, roughly 85% appearing once. The sequencing input was ileal tissue. These receptors all stem from an adult with Crohn's disease. Each CDR3 is given without its conserved first and last residue.

J gene: TRBJ2-7
CDR3 length: 13
V gene: TRBV2
CDR3 protein: ASSEGLADPYEQY

J gene: TRBJ2-3
CDR3 length: 10
V gene: TRBV5-1
CDR3 protein: ASRASTDTQY

J gene: TRBJ2-7
CDR3 length: 12
V gene: TRBV4-1
CDR3 protein: ASSQDRQGYEQY

J gene: TRBJ1-3
CDR3 length: 13
V gene: TRBV6-6
CDR3 protein: ASSFNTVSGNTIY

J gene: TRBJ1-1
CDR3 length: 12
V gene: TRBV5-1
CDR3 protein: ASAQGQTFTEAF

J gene: TRBJ2-6
CDR3 length: 17
V gene: TRBV9
CDR3 protein: ASSVEGELGGLGANVLT

J gene: TRBJ2-3
CDR3 length: 15
V gene: TRBV11-2
CDR3 protein: ASSHRRGAGGADTQY

J gene: TRBJ2-7
CDR3 length: 15
V gene: TRBV11-2
CDR3 protein: ASSLDRGLAGGHEQY

J gene: TRBJ2-5
CDR3 length: 12
V gene: TRBV6-1
CDR3 protein: ASSGPRGQETQY

J gene: TRBJ2-7
CDR3 length: 12
V gene: TRBV4-1
CDR3 protein: ASSPTAVGYEQY

J gene: TRBJ2-3
CDR3 length: 11
V gene: TRBV7-3
CDR3 protein: ASSRDFLDTQY

J gene: TRBJ1-3
CDR3 length: 10
V gene: TRBV19
CDR3 protein: ASSGRLGTIY

J gene: TRBJ2-3
CDR3 length: 9
V gene: TRBV29-1
CDR3 protein: SVEAGLGMY

J gene: TRBJ2-2
CDR3 length: 14
V gene: TRBV5-1
CDR3 protein: ASSFIGTPNTGELF

J gene: TRBJ2-1
CDR3 length: 10
V gene: TRBV6-6
CDR3 protein: AAGASYNEQF

J gene: TRBJ2-7
CDR3 length: 13
V gene: TRBV7-3
CDR3 protein: ASSLTSGAGYEQY

J gene: TRBJ2-4
CDR3 length: 14
V gene: TRBV18
CDR3 protein: ASSREGGSVKNIQY

J gene: TRBJ2-6
CDR3 length: 15
V gene: TRBV5-6
CDR3 protein: ASSALQGSAGANVLT

J gene: TRBJ2-7
CDR3 length: 15
V gene: TRBV27
CDR3 protein: ASTKSGTSGGFYEQY

J gene: TRBJ2-7
CDR3 length: 13
V gene: TRBV11-2
CDR3 protein: ASSLDIVQINEQY

J gene: TRBJ2-3
CDR3 length: 13
V gene: TRBV5-1
CDR3 protein: ASSATSGGAMSQY

J gene: TRBJ2-2
CDR3 length: 12
V gene: TRBV6-5
CDR3 protein: ASSYSLNTGELF

J gene: TRBJ1-4
CDR3 length: 15
V gene: TRBV10-3
CDR3 protein: AISTGGRIPTNEKLF

J gene: TRBJ1-4
CDR3 length: 8
V gene: TRBV29-1
CDR3 protein: SVEAGKLF

J gene: TRBJ2-1
CDR3 length: 14
V gene: TRBV5-4
CDR3 protein: ASSSSLAFSYNEQF

J gene: TRBJ1-1
CDR3 length: 12
V gene: TRBV14
CDR3 protein: ASSQVDGSTEAF

J gene: TRBJ1-4
CDR3 length: 13
V gene: TRBV6-1
CDR3 protein: ASRAGALGNEKLF

J gene: TRBJ2-6
CDR3 length: 13
V gene: TRBV5-1
CDR3 protein: ASSLVASGANVLT

J gene: TRBJ1-2
CDR3 length: 14
V gene: TRBV30
CDR3 protein: AWTLGQGGWSESYT

J gene: TRBJ1-2
CDR3 length: 12
V gene: TRBV6-5
CDR3 protein: ASSLAQKTYGYT

J gene: TRBJ2-1
CDR3 length: 11
V gene: TRBV7-3
CDR3 protein: ASSSMDSVEQF

J gene: TRBJ1-1
CDR3 length: 14
V gene: TRBV6-5
CDR3 protein: ASSYEVTGLNTEAF

J gene: TRBJ2-3
CDR3 length: 13
V gene: TRBV30
CDR3 protein: AWIGTSGYTDTQY

J gene: TRBJ1-5
CDR3 length: 13
V gene: TRBV19
CDR3 protein: ASSISDMNNQPQH

J gene: TRBJ2-7
CDR3 length: 12
V gene: TRBV29-1
CDR3 protein: SPEPGQGSYEQY

J gene: TRBJ2-4
CDR3 length: 14
V gene: TRBV29-1
CDR3 protein: SVEDRRYRTKNIQY

J gene: TRBJ2-2
CDR3 length: 13
V gene: TRBV5-6
CDR3 protein: ASSWDRWNTGELF

J gene: TRBJ2-2
CDR3 length: 13
V gene: TRBV2
CDR3 protein: ATDRGATNTGELF

J gene: TRBJ1-2
CDR3 length: 13
V gene: TRBV19
CDR3 protein: ASSFARTVNYGYT

J gene: TRBJ1-6
CDR3 length: 13
V gene: TRBV5-6
CDR3 protein: ASSLLQGVSSPLH

J gene: TRBJ1-5
CDR3 length: 11
V gene: TRBV10-2
CDR3 protein: ASTSVNNQPQH

J gene: TRBJ2-4
CDR3 length: 14
V gene: TRBV19
CDR3 protein: ASSIAWGGAKNIQY

J gene: TRBJ2-7
CDR3 length: 11
V gene: TRBV10-1
CDR3 protein: ASSPGIYYEQY

J gene: TRBJ1-2
CDR3 length: 12
V gene: TRBV6-1
CDR3 protein: ASSEWGRDYGYT

J gene: TRBJ2-7
CDR3 length: 13
V gene: TRBV5-8
CDR3 protein: ASSLRQGVAYEQY

J gene: TRBJ2-5
CDR3 length: 10
V gene: TRBV5-1
CDR3 protein: ASSKAGETQY

J gene: TRBJ2-4
CDR3 length: 13
V gene: TRBV29-1
CDR3 protein: SAGSGARAKNIQY